Listed here is a single T cell receptor (beta chain). The target antigen is unknown. TCRdb reanalysed the reads using MiXCR and keeps one entry per CDR3 protein. The sample has approximately 250,000 distinct CDR3 sequences, over 20% seen once. This CDR3 region has 20 residues. V lost 3 bases to trimming and J lost 4 bases; unmatched junction nucleotides: 20. Germline-derived CDR1 and CDR2 are MNHNY and SVGAGI (reference sequence). The entry originates in a study of T cell repertoires in cytomegalovirus infection. Points from the study as a whole: Carriers of CMV plus the relevant HLA were identified by cumulative public TCR beta family frequency.

The V call is TRBV6-6, the J call TRBJ2-1; 8 bases fit TRBD2. The origin of this receptor is a human donor in good health (CMV status not recorded). Some clones in this sample may be carry-over from other donors' samples. Sequencing input: CD8+ T cells from PBMCs. CDR3 loop: CASSYFTFDEGRGDYNEQFF. The CDR3 DNA reads TGTGCCAGCAGTTATTTCACGTTCGACGAGGGGCGGGGGGATTACAATGAGCAGTTCTTC.